These T cell receptor beta chains were read from a single sample in a study of metastatic and nonmetastatic thyroid tumors. TCRdb called clones again from the PCR reads with MiXCR. The sample has around 53,000 clones, roughly 15% seen once. The sample was blood. The source of these receptors is a female donor with papillary thyroid cancer or a benign thyroid nodule (not recorded which). Some clones in this sample may be carry-over from other donors' samples. Both conserved end residues are part of each CDR3. A D gene is named only where the DNA matches it firmly. Size is omitted from some rows. Given values are once, few, many or a class for expanded clones.

J gene: TRBJ2-7; clone size: few; D gene: NA; CDR3 length: 13; V gene: TRBV2; CDR3 DNA: TGTGCCAGCTTGGGGCTAGCTTCCTACGAGCAGTACTTC; CDR3 protein: CASLGLASYEQYF
J gene: TRBJ2-7; clone size: NA; D gene: NA; CDR3 length: 13; V gene: TRBV20-1; CDR3 DNA: TGCAGACCCCTTCCGGGACACTCTAGAGAGCAGTACTTC; CDR3 protein: CRPLPGHSREQYF
J gene: TRBJ2-5; clone size: NA; D gene: TRBD2; CDR3 length: 17; V gene: TRBV6-1; CDR3 DNA: TGTGCCAGCAGTGAAGGCAGGGAGGGTGTCAGGAGGTTGTCCCAGTACTTC; CDR3 protein: CASSEGREGVRRLSQYF
J gene: TRBJ2-1; clone size: NA; D gene: TRBD2; CDR3 length: 15; V gene: TRBV4-2; CDR3 DNA: TGTGGGTGCAGCCAAGTGGGGGGGGCCTACAATGAGCAGTTCTTC; CDR3 protein: CGCSQVGGAYNEQFF
J gene: TRBJ2-1; clone size: many; D gene: NA; CDR3 length: 14; V gene: TRBV28; CDR3 DNA: TGTGCCAGCAGTTTAACCCGACGCCGGGATGAGCAGTTCTTC; CDR3 protein: CASSLTRRRDEQFF
J gene: TRBJ1-5; clone size: NA; D gene: TRBD1; CDR3 length: 16; V gene: TRBV27; CDR3 DNA: TGTGCCAGCAGTTTCCACTCGGGACAGAGCAATCAGCCCCAGCATTTT; CDR3 protein: CASSFHSGQSNQPQHF
J gene: TRBJ2-7; clone size: many; D gene: TRBD1; CDR3 length: 13; V gene: TRBV28; CDR3 DNA: TGTGCCAGCAGTACTCAGGGGGCCTACGAGCAGTACTTC; CDR3 protein: CASSTQGAYEQYF
J gene: TRBJ2-7; clone size: many; D gene: NA; CDR3 length: 13; V gene: TRBV20-1; CDR3 DNA: TGCAGTGCTAGCCTTGAAAGCTCCTACGAGCAGTACTTC; CDR3 protein: CSASLESSYEQYF
J gene: TRBJ2-7; clone size: many; D gene: TRBD2; CDR3 length: 14; V gene: TRBV6-1; CDR3 DNA: TGTGCCAGCAGCCGACTAGCGGAGACCTACGAGCAGTACTTC; CDR3 protein: CASSRLAETYEQYF
J gene: TRBJ2-5; clone size: NA; D gene: TRBD2; CDR3 length: 14; V gene: TRBV30; CDR3 DNA: TGTGCCTGGAGTGTAGCTAGCGGGTCAGAGACCCAGTACTTC; CDR3 protein: CAWSVASGSETQYF
J gene: TRBJ1-1; clone size: few; D gene: NA; CDR3 length: 13; V gene: TRBV29-1; CDR3 DNA: TGCAGCGTTGGCAGGGAGATGAACACTGAAGCTTTCTTT; CDR3 protein: CSVGREMNTEAFF
J gene: TRBJ2-1; clone size: once; D gene: NA; CDR3 length: 17; V gene: TRBV9; CDR3 DNA: TGTGCCAGCAGCGTAGAGGTGGGGGCGGTGTCCTACAATGAGCAATTCTTC; CDR3 protein: CASSVEVGAVSYNEQFF
J gene: TRBJ2-7; clone size: NA; D gene: TRBD2; CDR3 length: 16; V gene: TRBV5-1; CDR3 DNA: TGCGCCAGCAGCGATGCGACTAGCGGTAGGACCTACGAGCAGTACTTC; CDR3 protein: CASSDATSGRTYEQYF
J gene: TRBJ2-1; clone size: many; D gene: TRBD2; CDR3 length: 16; V gene: TRBV28; CDR3 DNA: TGTGCCAGCAGTTTCTACAGGACTAGCGCTTTCAATGAGCAGTTCTTC; CDR3 protein: CASSFYRTSAFNEQFF
J gene: TRBJ2-2; clone size: many; D gene: NA; CDR3 length: 14; V gene: TRBV4-1; CDR3 DNA: TGCGCCAGCAGCCTACAGCAAAACACCGGGGAGCTGTTTTTT; CDR3 protein: CASSLQQNTGELFF
J gene: TRBJ2-3; clone size: many; D gene: NA; CDR3 length: 15; V gene: TRBV11-2; CDR3 DNA: TGTGCCAGCACCCTAGTGGCCGGAAGCACAGATACGCAGTATTTT; CDR3 protein: CASTLVAGSTDTQYF
J gene: TRBJ2-2; clone size: many; D gene: NA; CDR3 length: 13; V gene: TRBV6-1; CDR3 DNA: TGTGCCAGCATCCAGCCGGGAACCGGGGAGCTGTTTTTT; CDR3 protein: CASIQPGTGELFF
J gene: TRBJ2-7; clone size: NA; D gene: NA; CDR3 length: 15; V gene: TRBV20-1; CDR3 DNA: TGCAGTGCTACAGCGATACAGGGGCGGGCGGGGGAGCAGTACTTC; CDR3 protein: CSATAIQGRAGEQYF
J gene: TRBJ2-5; clone size: many; D gene: TRBD1; CDR3 length: 16; V gene: TRBV5-8; CDR3 DNA: TGTGCCAGCAGCCTTGGGGAGGGGACAGGGGAAGAGACCCAGTACTTC; CDR3 protein: CASSLGEGTGEETQYF
J gene: TRBJ2-7; clone size: many; D gene: NA; CDR3 length: 15; V gene: TRBV19; CDR3 DNA: TGTGCCAGTAGTACGGGACTTTCCCTTCCCTACGAGCAGTACTTC; CDR3 protein: CASSTGLSLPYEQYF
J gene: TRBJ2-3; clone size: NA; D gene: NA; CDR3 length: 20; V gene: TRBV21-1; CDR3 DNA: TGTGCCAGCAGCACAAACCCCCCCCGGGACGTTTCTCTTGGCACAGATACGCAGTATTTT; CDR3 protein: CASSTNPPRDVSLGTDTQYF
J gene: TRBJ1-6; clone size: NA; D gene: NA; CDR3 length: 14; V gene: TRBV6-1; CDR3 DNA: TGTGCCAGCAGACTGGGGGACGGGAATTCACCCCTACACTTT; CDR3 protein: CASRLGDGNSPLHF
J gene: TRBJ2-7; clone size: few; D gene: NA; CDR3 length: 12; V gene: TRBV28; CDR3 DNA: TGTGCCAGCACTCATATGAGCTACGAGCATTACTTC; CDR3 protein: CASTHMSYEHYF
J gene: TRBJ1-1; clone size: NA; D gene: NA; CDR3 length: 12; V gene: TRBV5-1; CDR3 DNA: TGCGCCAGCAGCGAGGGGAGGACTGAAGCTTTCTTT; CDR3 protein: CASSEGRTEAFF
J gene: TRBJ1-6; clone size: many; D gene: NA; CDR3 length: 14; V gene: TRBV2; CDR3 DNA: TGTGCCAGCAGTGCAGGGACCTATAATTCACCCCTCCACTTT; CDR3 protein: CASSAGTYNSPLHF
J gene: TRBJ1-4; clone size: many; D gene: NA; CDR3 length: 14; V gene: TRBV2; CDR3 DNA: TGTGCCAGCAGTGCAGGGAGTGTGAATGAAAAACTGTTTTTT; CDR3 protein: CASSAGSVNEKLFF
J gene: TRBJ2-7; clone size: many; D gene: NA; CDR3 length: 13; V gene: TRBV10-3; CDR3 DNA: TGTGCCATCAGCCAAAGGAGCTCCTACGAGCAGTACTTC; CDR3 protein: CAISQRSSYEQYF
J gene: TRBJ1-5; clone size: many; D gene: NA; CDR3 length: 13; V gene: TRBV20-1; CDR3 DNA: TGCAGTGCTAGAGACGACAGATGGTGGCCCCAGCATTTT; CDR3 protein: CSARDDRWWPQHF
J gene: TRBJ1-6; clone size: many; D gene: TRBD1; CDR3 length: 14; V gene: TRBV7-8; CDR3 DNA: TGTGCCAGCAGACCCGGGACAGTTAATTCACCCCTCCACTTT; CDR3 protein: CASRPGTVNSPLHF